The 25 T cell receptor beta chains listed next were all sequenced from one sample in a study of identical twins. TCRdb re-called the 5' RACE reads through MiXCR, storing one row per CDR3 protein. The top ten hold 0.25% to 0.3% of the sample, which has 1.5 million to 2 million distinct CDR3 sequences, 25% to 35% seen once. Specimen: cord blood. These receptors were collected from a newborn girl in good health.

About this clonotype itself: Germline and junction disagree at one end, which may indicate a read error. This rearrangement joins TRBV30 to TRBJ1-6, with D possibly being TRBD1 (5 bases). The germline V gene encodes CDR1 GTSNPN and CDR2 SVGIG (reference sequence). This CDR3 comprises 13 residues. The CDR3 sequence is CAWSGGENSPLHF. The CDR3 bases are TGCGCCTGGAGCGGGGGTGAAAATTCACCCCTCCACTTT.

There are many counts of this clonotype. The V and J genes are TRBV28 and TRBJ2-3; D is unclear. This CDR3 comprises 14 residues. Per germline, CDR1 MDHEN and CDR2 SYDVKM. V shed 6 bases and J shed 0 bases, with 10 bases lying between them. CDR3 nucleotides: TGTGCCAGCAGCCCCCCCTCTAGCACAGATACGCAGTATTTT. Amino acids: CASSPPSSTDTQYF.

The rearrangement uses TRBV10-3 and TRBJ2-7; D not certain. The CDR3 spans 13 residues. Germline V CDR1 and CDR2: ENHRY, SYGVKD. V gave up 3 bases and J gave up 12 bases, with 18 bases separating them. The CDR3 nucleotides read TGTGCCATCAGTGAACTGTCGGCACCCTTCAGGTACTTC. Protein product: CAISELSAPFRYF.

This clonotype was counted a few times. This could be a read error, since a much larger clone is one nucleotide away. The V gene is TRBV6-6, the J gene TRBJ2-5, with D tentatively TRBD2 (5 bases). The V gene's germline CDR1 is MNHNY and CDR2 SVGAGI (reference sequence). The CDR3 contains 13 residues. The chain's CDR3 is CASSWRSQEAQYF. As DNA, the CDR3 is TGTGCCAGCAGTTGGAGGTCCCAAGAGGCCCAGTACTTC.

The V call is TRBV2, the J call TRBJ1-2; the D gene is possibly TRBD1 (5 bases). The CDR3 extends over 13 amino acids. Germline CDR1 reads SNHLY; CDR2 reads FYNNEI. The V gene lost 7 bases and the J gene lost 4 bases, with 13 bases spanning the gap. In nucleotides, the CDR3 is TGTGCCAGCATACTGGGGCAGCTCTATGGCTACACCTTC. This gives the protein CASILGQLYGYTF.

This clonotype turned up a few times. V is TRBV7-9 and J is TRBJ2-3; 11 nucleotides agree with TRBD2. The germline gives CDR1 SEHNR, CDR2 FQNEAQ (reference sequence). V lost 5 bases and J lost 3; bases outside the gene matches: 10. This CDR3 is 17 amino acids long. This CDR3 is CASSRGGLAVGTDTQYF. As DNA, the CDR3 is TGTGCCAGCAGCAGGGGGGGACTAGCGGTTGGAACAGATACGCAGTATTTT.

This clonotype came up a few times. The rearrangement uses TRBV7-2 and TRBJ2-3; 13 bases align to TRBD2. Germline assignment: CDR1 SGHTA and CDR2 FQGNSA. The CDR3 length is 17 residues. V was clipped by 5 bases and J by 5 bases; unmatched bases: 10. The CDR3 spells CASSPTRLAGGQDTQYF. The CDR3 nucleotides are TGTGCCAGCAGCCCAACAAGACTAGCGGGGGGCCAAGATACGCAGTATTTT.

CDR3: CASSLGSPQNTEAFF. For the CDR3, the DNA is TGTGCCAGCAGCTTAGGGTCACCTCAGAACACTGAAGCTTTCTTT. This chain uses TRBV7-9 with TRBJ1-1, with no clear D. This CDR3 is built from 15 residues. CDR1 SEHNR and CDR2 FQNEAQ come from the germline V gene (reference sequence). The V end was cut by 1 base, the J end by 1 base, with 10 bases between.

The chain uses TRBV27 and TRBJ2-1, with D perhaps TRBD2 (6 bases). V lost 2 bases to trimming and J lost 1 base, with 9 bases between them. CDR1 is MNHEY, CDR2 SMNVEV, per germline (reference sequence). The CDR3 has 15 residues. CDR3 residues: CASSLREKSYNEQFF. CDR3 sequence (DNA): TGTGCCAGCAGTTTACGGGAGAAATCCTACAATGAGCAGTTCTTC.

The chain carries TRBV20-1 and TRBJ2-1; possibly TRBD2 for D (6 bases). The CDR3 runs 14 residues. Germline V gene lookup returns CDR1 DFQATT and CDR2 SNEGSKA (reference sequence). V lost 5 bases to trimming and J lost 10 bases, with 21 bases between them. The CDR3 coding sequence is TGCAGTGCTGCTGAGGAGGGCCCCACCTACGAGCAGTTCTTC. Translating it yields CSAAEEGPTYEQFF.

The CDR3 protein is CASSYIVLAGFNSYEQYF. The DNA of the CDR3 is TGTGCCAGCAGTTACATTGTACTAGCGGGTTTCAATTCCTACGAGCAGTACTTC. The V gene is TRBV6-5, the J gene TRBJ2-7, with TRBD2 matching 9 bases. The V segment lost 2 bases and the J segment 1 base; nucleotides outside the gene matches: 12. The CDR3 consists of 18 residues. The V gene's germline CDR1 is MNHEY and CDR2 SVGAGI.

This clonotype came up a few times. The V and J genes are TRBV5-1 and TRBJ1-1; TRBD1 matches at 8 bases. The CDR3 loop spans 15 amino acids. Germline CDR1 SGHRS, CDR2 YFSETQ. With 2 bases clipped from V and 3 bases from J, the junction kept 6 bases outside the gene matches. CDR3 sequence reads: CASSLDPQGDTEAFF. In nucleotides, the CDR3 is TGCGCCAGCAGCTTAGACCCACAGGGGGACACTGAAGCTTTCTTT.

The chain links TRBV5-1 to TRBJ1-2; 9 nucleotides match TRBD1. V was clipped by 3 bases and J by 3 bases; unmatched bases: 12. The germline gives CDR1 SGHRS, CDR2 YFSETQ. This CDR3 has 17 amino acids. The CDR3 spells CASSSVPQQGAYYGYTF. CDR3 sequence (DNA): TGCGCCAGCAGCTCAGTACCTCAACAGGGGGCGTACTATGGCTACACCTTC.

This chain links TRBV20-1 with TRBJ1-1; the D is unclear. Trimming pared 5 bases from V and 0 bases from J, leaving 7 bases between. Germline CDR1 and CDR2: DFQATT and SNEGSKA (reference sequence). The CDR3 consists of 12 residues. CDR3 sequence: CSALRLNTEAFF. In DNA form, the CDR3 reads TGCAGTGCTCTACGATTGAACACTGAAGCTTTCTTT.

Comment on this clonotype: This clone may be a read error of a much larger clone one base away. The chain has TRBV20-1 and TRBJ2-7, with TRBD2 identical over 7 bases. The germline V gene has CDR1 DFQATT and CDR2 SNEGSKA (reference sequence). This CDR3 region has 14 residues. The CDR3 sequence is CNARVASGTYEQYF. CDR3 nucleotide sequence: TGCAATGCTAGAGTTGCTAGCGGTACCTACGAGCAGTACTTC.

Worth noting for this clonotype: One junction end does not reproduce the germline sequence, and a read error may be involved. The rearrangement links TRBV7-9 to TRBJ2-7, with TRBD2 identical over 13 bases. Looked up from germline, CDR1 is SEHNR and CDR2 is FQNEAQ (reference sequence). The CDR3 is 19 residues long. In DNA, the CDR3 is TGTGCCAGCAGCTTAGAAAATCCGGGACTAGCGGGGAGCTCCTGCGAGCAGTACTTC. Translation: CASSLENPGLAGSSCEQYF. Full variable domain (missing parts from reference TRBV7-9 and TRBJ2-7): DTGVSQNPRHKITKRGQNVTFRCDPISEHNRLYWYRQTLGQGPEFLTYFQNEAQLEKSRLLSDRFSAERPKGSFSTLEIQRTEQGDSAMYLCASSLENPGLAGSSCEQYFGPGTRLTVT.

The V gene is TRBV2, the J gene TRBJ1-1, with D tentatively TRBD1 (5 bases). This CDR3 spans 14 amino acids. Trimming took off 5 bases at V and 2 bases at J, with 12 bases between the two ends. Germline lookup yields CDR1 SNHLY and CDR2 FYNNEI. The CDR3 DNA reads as TGTGCCAGCAGTCTCCGACAGACCAACACTGAAGCTTTCTTT. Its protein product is CASSLRQTNTEAFF.

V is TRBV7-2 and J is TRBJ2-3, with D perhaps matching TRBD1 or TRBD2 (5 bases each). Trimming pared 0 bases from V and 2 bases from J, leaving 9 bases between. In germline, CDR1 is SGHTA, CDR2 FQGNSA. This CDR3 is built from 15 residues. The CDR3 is CASSLARDHTDTQYF. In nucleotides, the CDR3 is TGTGCCAGCAGCTTAGCCCGGGACCACACAGATACGCAGTATTTT.

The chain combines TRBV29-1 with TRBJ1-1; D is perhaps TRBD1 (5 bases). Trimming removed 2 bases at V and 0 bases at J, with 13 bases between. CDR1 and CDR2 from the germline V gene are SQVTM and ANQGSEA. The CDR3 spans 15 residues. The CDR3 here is CSVENRLSMNTEAFF. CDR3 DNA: TGCAGCGTTGAAAACAGGTTGTCCATGAACACTGAAGCTTTCTTT.

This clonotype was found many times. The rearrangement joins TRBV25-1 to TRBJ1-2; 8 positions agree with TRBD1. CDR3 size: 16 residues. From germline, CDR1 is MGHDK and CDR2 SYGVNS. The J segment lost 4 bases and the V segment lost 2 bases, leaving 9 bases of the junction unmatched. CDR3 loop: CASSEVGGTGGYGYTF. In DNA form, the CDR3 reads TGTGCCAGCAGTGAAGTAGGAGGGACAGGAGGCTATGGCTACACCTTC.

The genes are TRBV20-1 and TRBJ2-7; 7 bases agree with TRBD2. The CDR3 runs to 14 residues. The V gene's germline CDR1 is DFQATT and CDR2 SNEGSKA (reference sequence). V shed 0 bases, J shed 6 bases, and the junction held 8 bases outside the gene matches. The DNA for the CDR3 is TGCAGTGCTAGAGATCTAGGGGCTAGCGGCGAGCAGTACTTC. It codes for CSARDLGASGEQYF.

CDR3 sequence (DNA): TGTGCCAGCTCGGGGCGCCATTCGAACACTGAAGCTTTCTTT. As protein: CASSGRHSNTEAFF. The rearrangement uses TRBV2 and TRBJ1-1, with D perhaps matching TRBD1 (5 bases). The germline V gene encodes CDR1 SNHLY and CDR2 FYNNEI. V lost 8 bases and J lost 1, with 14 bases in between. CDR3 length equals 14 residues.

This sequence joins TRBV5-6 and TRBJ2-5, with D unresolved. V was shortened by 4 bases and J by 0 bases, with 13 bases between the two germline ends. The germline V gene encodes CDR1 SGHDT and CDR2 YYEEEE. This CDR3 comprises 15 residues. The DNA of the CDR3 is TGTGCCAGCAGCCCTCTGGGCGCGTACCAAGAGACCCAGTACTTC. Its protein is CASSPLGAYQETQYF. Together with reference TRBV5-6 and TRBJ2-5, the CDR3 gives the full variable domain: DAGVTQSPTHLIKTRGQQVTLRCSPKSGHDTVSWYQQALGQGPQFIFQYYEEEERQRGNFPDRFSGHQFPNYSSELNVNALLLGDSALYLCASSPLGAYQETQYFGPGTRLLVL.

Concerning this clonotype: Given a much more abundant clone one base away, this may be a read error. The chain's CDR3 is CANRDNQPQHF. Here the CDR3 DNA reads TGTGCCAACAGGGACAATCAGCCCCAGCATTTT. This chain links TRBV6-1 with TRBJ1-5; weak D call: TRBD1 (6 bases). CDR1 and CDR2 (germline): MNHNS, SASEGT. Trimming shortened V by 10 bases and J by 3 bases, and 7 bases separated the two germline ends. The CDR3 is 11 amino acids.

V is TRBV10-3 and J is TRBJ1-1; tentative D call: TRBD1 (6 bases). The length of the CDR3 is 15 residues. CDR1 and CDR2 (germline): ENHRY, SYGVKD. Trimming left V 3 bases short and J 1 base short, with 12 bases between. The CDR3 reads CAISEAGHKNTEAFF. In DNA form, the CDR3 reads TGTGCCATCAGTGAAGCGGGACACAAGAACACTGAAGCTTTCTTT.